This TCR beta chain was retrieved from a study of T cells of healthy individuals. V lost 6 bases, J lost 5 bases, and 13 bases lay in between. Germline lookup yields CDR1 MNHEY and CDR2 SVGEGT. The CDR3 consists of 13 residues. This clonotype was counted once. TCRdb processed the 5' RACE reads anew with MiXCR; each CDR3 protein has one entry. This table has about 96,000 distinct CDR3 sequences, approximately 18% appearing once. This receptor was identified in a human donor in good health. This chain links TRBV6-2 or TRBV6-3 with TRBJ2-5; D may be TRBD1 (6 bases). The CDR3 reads CASSSGDTETQYF. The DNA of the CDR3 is TGTGCCAGCAGCTCTGGGGACACGGAGACCCAGTACTTC.